Following are 6 T cell receptor beta chains from one sample sequenced in a study of blood T cell repertoires in COVID-19. The assay was immunoSEQ multiplex PCR, and TCRdb's table has in-frame clones only and misses some. The table shows over 140,000 clones, with 60% to 85% occurring only once. Sequencing used peripheral blood. The receptors originated from a woman older than 75 with active or convalescent COVID-19.

The genes are TRBV5-4 and TRBJ2-1; 10 nucleotides align to TRBD1. Germline V gene lookup returns CDR1 SGHNT and CDR2 YYREEE (reference sequence). The CDR3 covers 15 residues. V dropped 2 bases and J dropped 7; count of bases not matched to a gene: 6. CDR3 DNA sequence: TGTGCCAGCAGCTTCCCGGGACAGGGGAAGAATGAGCAGTTCTTC. Translating it yields CASSFPGQGKNEQFF. Together with reference TRBV5-4 and TRBJ2-1, the CDR3 gives the full variable domain: ETGVTQSPTHLIKTRGQQVTLRCSSQSGHNTVSWYQQALGQGPQFIFQYYREEENGRGNFPPRFSGLQFPNYSSELNVNALELDDSALYLCASSFPGQGKNEQFFGPGTRLTVL.

This sequence joins TRBV2 and TRBJ2-5, with D perhaps TRBD2 (6 bases). V lost 4 bases and J lost 2, with 14 bases in between. Germline lookup yields CDR1 SNHLY and CDR2 FYNNEI. CDR3 size: 15 residues. CDR3 amino acids: CASSVLAAKQETQYF. In DNA, the CDR3 is TGTGCCAGCAGTGTACTAGCAGCAAAGCAAGAGACCCAGTACTTC.

Only one count was recorded for this clone. This chain uses TRBV5-4 with TRBJ2-7, with D possibly being TRBD2 (5 bases). Trimming cost V 2 bases and J 0 bases, with 9 bases left between them. Germline assignment: CDR1 SGHNT and CDR2 YYREEE (reference sequence). This CDR3 comprises 14 residues. CDR3: CASSFRGSSYEQYF. In DNA, the CDR3 is TGTGCCAGCAGCTTCCGAGGGAGCTCCTACGAGCAGTACTTC.

The chain combines TRBV10-3 with TRBJ2-1; 8 positions agree with TRBD2. This CDR3 spans 17 amino acids. Germline-derived CDR1 and CDR2 are ENHRY and SYGVKD. Trimming removed 6 bases from V and 3 bases from J; junction bases left unmatched: 13. CDR3 sequence: CAISYSGVSGVYNEQFF. The CDR3 bases are TGTGCCATCAGCTACTCTGGGGTTAGCGGGGTCTACAATGAGCAGTTCTTC.

J is TRBJ1-1 and V is TRBV4-2; D is unresolved. The germline V gene encodes CDR1 LGHNA and CDR2 YNFKEQ. V was pared by 1 base and J by 7 bases, with 10 bases between. The CDR3 totals 13 residues. CDR3 region: CASSQVTDIEAFF. In nucleotides, the CDR3 is TGTGCCAGCAGCCAAGTTACTGATATTGAAGCTTTCTTT.

The chain couples TRBV7-2 to TRBJ2-1; possibly TRBD2 for D (5 bases). The CDR3 contains 11 residues. Trimming cost V 1 base and J 15 bases, with 10 bases left between them. The germline gives CDR1 SGHTA, CDR2 FQGNSA. CDR3 residues: CASSLGAEGFF. The CDR3 DNA follows: TGTGCCAGCAGCTTAGGGGCAGAGGGGTTCTTC.